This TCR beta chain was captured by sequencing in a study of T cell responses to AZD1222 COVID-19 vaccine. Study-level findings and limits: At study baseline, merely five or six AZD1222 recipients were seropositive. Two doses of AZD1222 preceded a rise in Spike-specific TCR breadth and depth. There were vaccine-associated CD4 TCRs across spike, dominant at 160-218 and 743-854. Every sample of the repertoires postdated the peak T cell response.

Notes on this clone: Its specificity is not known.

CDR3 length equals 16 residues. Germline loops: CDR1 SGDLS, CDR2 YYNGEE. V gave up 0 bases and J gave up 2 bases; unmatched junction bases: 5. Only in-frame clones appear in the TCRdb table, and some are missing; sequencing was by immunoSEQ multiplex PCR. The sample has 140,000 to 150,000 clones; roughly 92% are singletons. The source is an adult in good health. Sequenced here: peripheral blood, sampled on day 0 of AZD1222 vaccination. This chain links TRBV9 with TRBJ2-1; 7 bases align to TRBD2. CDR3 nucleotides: TGTGCCAGCAGCGTAGTCGGGGAGGGGACCTACAATGAGCAGTTCTTC. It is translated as CASSVVGEGTYNEQFF.